The 15 T cell receptor beta chains below come from one sample, sequenced in a study of cytomegalovirus exposure and HLA in healthy donors (dated by TCRdb to about 2017). The library was obtained by the immunoSEQ multiplex PCR assay. A mixture of 60 forward primers for TCR Vbeta segments and 13 reverse primers for TCR Jbeta segments was used in the multiplex PCR. TCRdb stores this immuneACCESS table with in-frame sequences only. Part of the clones is absent; in the studies checked, under half of the shortfall reflects unresolved V genes, and no reason is known for the rest. In all, the sample holds 150,000 or so clones, and about 80% of those were seen once. 1.4% to 1.5% of the sample is taken by the ten largest. Sequencing was done on a sample of PBMCs. These receptors were obtained from a man aged 25-45 years in good health and CMV-seropositive.

This clone was seen a single time. The CDR3: CASSLKRLAGSFGETQYF. The CDR3 DNA reads as TGTGCCAGCAGTTTAAAAAGACTAGCGGGAAGTTTTGGGGAGACCCAGTACTTC. This chain joins TRBV28 and TRBJ2-5; 11 bases map to TRBD2. In germline, CDR1 is MDHEN, CDR2 SYDVKM. J was trimmed by 5 bases and V by 2 bases; bases with no gene match: 13. This CDR3 is 18 amino acids long.

This clone was picked up one time. This chain uses TRBV2 with TRBJ1-2; D gene uncertain. V was trimmed by 3 bases and J by 8 bases, leaving 13 bases between them. Per the germline V gene, CDR1 is SNHLY and CDR2 is FYNNEI. This CDR3 region has 13 residues. CDR3: CASSDGFSRGYTF. The CDR3 DNA reads as TGTGCCAGCAGTGATGGCTTCTCGAGGGGCTACACCTTC.

The rearrangement joins TRBV2 to TRBJ1-6, with 7 bases aligning to TRBD1. Per the germline V gene, CDR1 is SNHLY and CDR2 is FYNNEI. Germline trimming cut 6 bases from V and 5 bases from J; bases unmatched to any gene: 7. The length of the CDR3 is 15 residues. The CDR3 DNA reads as TGTGCCAGCAGCCCCGAGGGGACAGATAATTCACCCCTCCACTTT. Translating gives CASSPEGTDNSPLHF.

This clone was picked up one time. The rearrangement joins TRBV28 to TRBJ1-2; no clear D. The germline V gene encodes CDR1 MDHEN and CDR2 SYDVKM. The CDR3 loop spans 13 amino acids. V was trimmed by 5 bases and J by 4 bases, leaving 11 bases between them. CDR3 amino acids: CASSPPRSYGYTF. DNA of the CDR3: TGTGCCAGCAGTCCCCCGCGGTCCTATGGCTACACCTTC.

The V and J genes are TRBV30 and TRBJ1-1; D is unclear. This CDR3 contains 13 residues. Trimming removed 5 bases from V and 3 bases from J, with 13 bases in between. Looked up from germline, CDR1 is GTSNPN and CDR2 is SVGIG (reference sequence). The DNA for the CDR3 is TGTGCCTGGGACGGAGGTCTGTACACTGAAGCTTTCTTT. Translation gives CAWDGGLYTEAFF.

The J gene is TRBJ2-7, the V gene TRBV7-3, with 14 bases identical to TRBD2. After removal of 4 bases from V and 3 bases from J, the junction contained 14 bases not matched to a gene. Per germline, CDR1 SGHTA and CDR2 FQGTGA. This CDR3 contains 19 residues. CDR3 sequence (DNA): TGTGCCAGCAGCTCCAACGGGACTAGCGGGGGACCGGTCCTCTACGAGCAGTACTTC. Translating gives CASSSNGTSGGPVLYEQYF.

The chain has TRBV23-1 and TRBJ2-1, with D perhaps TRBD2 (6 bases). TRBV23-1 is an open reading frame whose function is uncertain. The CDR3 is made up of 17 amino acids. Between the trimmed V and J ends, which lost 0 bases and 1 base, there was a span of 13 bases. CDR3 nucleotides: TGCGCCAGCAGTCAATCGAGAGGAGCGGGTTCCTACAATGAGCAGTTCTTC. Encoded protein: CASSQSRGAGSYNEQFF.

The chain couples TRBV11-2 to TRBJ1-1; D might be TRBD1 (5 bases). The V end was cut by 1 base, the J end by 3 bases, with 9 bases between. The CDR3 length is 14 residues. Germline V CDR1 and CDR2: SGHAT, FQNNGV. CDR3 protein: CASSLGGGDTEAFF. In DNA form, the CDR3 reads TGTGCCAGCAGCTTAGGGGGAGGGGACACTGAAGCTTTCTTT.

Only one count was recorded for this clone. The CDR3 is CASNQSPTSGRSYEQYF. Here the CDR3 DNA reads TGTGCCAGCAACCAATCGCCGACTAGCGGCCGCTCCTACGAGCAGTACTTC. This chain uses TRBV7-2 with TRBJ2-7; 9 nucleotides align to TRBD2. Trimming removed 7 bases from V and 0 bases from J; junction bases left unmatched: 13. This CDR3 has 17 residues. The germline CDR1 and CDR2 sequences are SGHTA and FQGNSA.

The chain couples TRBV27 to TRBJ1-4; no clear D. Germline V gene sequence: CDR1 MNHEY, CDR2 SMNVEV (reference sequence). V lost 3 bases and J lost 6, with 8 bases in between. The CDR3 length is 13 residues. CDR3 in DNA: TGTGCCAGCAGTTTTCGCGGTGATGAAAAACTGTTTTTT. It yields the protein CASSFRGDEKLFF. The whole variable domain, filled in from reference TRBV27 and TRBJ1-4, reads EAQVTQNPRYLITVTGKKLTVTCSQNMNHEYMSWYRQDPGLGLRQIYYSMNVEVTDKGDVPEGYKVSRKEKRNFPLILESPSPNQTSLYFCASSFRGDEKLFFGSGTQLSVL.

CDR3 protein: CASSPPGTQSSYNEQFF. As DNA, the CDR3 is TGTGCCAGCAGTCCCCCCGGGACTCAGAGCTCCTACAATGAGCAGTTCTTC. The chain carries TRBV28 and TRBJ2-1, with a tentative D call TRBD2 (6 bases). The CDR3 has 17 residues. V lost 5 bases and J 0 bases, leaving 17 bases between the germline ends. Germline-derived CDR1 and CDR2 are MDHEN and SYDVKM.

J is TRBJ1-2 and V is TRBV28; D gene uncertain. CDR3 length: 11 amino acids. Trimming cost V 5 bases and J 14 bases, with 15 bases left between them. CDR1 is MDHEN, CDR2 SYDVKM, per germline. The chain's CDR3 is CASSQPSLPTF. DNA for the CDR3: TGTGCCAGCAGTCAACCTTCACTCCCTACCTTC.

The rearrangement uses TRBV5-4 and TRBJ2-3; 10 bases fit TRBD2. The J segment lost 4 bases and the V segment lost 4 bases, leaving 12 bases of the junction unmatched. The germline V gene encodes CDR1 SGHNT and CDR2 YYREEE (reference sequence). The CDR3 covers 17 residues. The CDR3 bases are TGTGCCAGCAGCCGGGATCTAGCGGGGGTTGTCGCAGATACGCAGTATTTT. Amino acid sequence: CASSRDLAGVVADTQYF.

J is TRBJ2-3 and V is TRBV18; 8 bases fit TRBD2. The CDR3 totals 15 residues. V lost 4 bases, J lost 2 bases, and 5 bases stayed unmatched. The germline V gene has CDR1 KGHSH and CDR2 LQKENI. CDR3 coding DNA: TGTGCCAGCTCACGGTCACTAGCGGTCACAGATACGCAGTATTTT. This translates into CASSRSLAVTDTQYF.

J is TRBJ2-1 and V is TRBV2, with D possibly TRBD1 on 5 matching bases. Germline-derived CDR1 and CDR2 are SNHLY and FYNNEI. The CDR3 covers 14 residues. The germline V and J ends were trimmed by 8 bases and 0 bases, with 11 bases remaining between them. CDR3 in amino acids: CASGAPDSYNEQFF. CDR3 bases: TGTGCCAGCGGGGCGCCTGACTCCTACAATGAGCAGTTCTTC.